The 9 T cell receptor beta chains below all came from one sample that was sequenced in a study of shared clonotypes between healthy human individuals. TCRdb's table, derived via immunoSEQ multiplex PCR, lists solely in-frame clones and lacks some. The sample contains approximately 1.9 million clones, around 93% of which appear only once. Naive-designated CD8 cells lacked CD45RO, were positively enriched for CCR7, and omitted terminally differentiated effector memory CD45RA+ cells. Input material: naive CD8+ T cells from PBMCs. These receptors originate from a man aged 18 to 30 in good health. Some clones in this sample may be carry-over from other donors' samples.

The rearrangement links TRBV7-9 to TRBJ2-2; 8 bases fit TRBD2. Germline V gene lookup returns CDR1 SEHNR and CDR2 FQNEAQ (reference sequence). The V segment lost 6 bases and the J segment 5 bases; nucleotides outside the gene matches: 2. The CDR3 covers 13 residues. The CDR3 DNA follows: TGTGCCAGCAGACGGGAGGGGACCGGGGAGCTGTTTTTT. Its protein is CASRREGTGELFF.

This sequence joins TRBV5-1 and TRBJ2-2, with D uncertain. Looked up from germline, CDR1 is SGHRS and CDR2 is YFSETQ. The CDR3 runs 14 residues. The germline V and J ends were trimmed by 7 bases and 4 bases, with 14 bases remaining between them. This chain's CDR3 is CASEGPKPTGELFF. CDR3 nucleotides: TGCGCCAGCGAAGGTCCAAAGCCCACCGGGGAGCTGTTTTTT.

This chain joins TRBV28 and TRBJ2-1, with TRBD2 identical over 7 bases. The CDR3 runs to 15 residues. Per germline, CDR1 MDHEN and CDR2 SYDVKM. V gave up 1 base and J gave up 8 bases; unmatched junction bases: 8. The CDR3 region has the DNA TGTGCCAGCAGTTTATATGGCGGGAGTGGCGATGAGCAGTTCTTC. This codes for CASSLYGGSGDEQFF.

As to this clone: The same CDR3 arises from other DNA sequences in this sample as well. The CDR3 protein is CASSVVGSGETQYF. CDR3 nucleotides: TGTGCCAGCAGCGTAGTCGGGTCGGGAGAGACCCAGTACTTC. The chain links TRBV9 to TRBJ2-5; D not certain. Germline V gene lookup returns CDR1 SGDLS and CDR2 YYNGEE. CDR3 length: 14 residues. Trimming took off 0 bases at V and 4 bases at J, with 10 bases between the two ends.

The chain links TRBV4-3 to TRBJ2-7; 7 nucleotides agree with TRBD1. The CDR3 extends over 16 amino acids. Germline V gene lookup returns CDR1 LGHNA and CDR2 YSLEER. The junction had 9 bases not matched to a gene; V was cut back by 1 base and J by 3 bases. CDR3 sequence (DNA): TGCGCCAGCAGCCAAGCCCACAGGGGTTCGGGCTACGAGCAGTACTTC. As protein: CASSQAHRGSGYEQYF.

This clone is a singleton in its sample. V and J are TRBV6-6 and TRBJ1-1; D gene ambiguous. V lost 2 bases to trimming and J lost 6 bases, with 10 bases between them. The CDR3 has 13 residues. Per the germline V gene, CDR1 is MNHNY and CDR2 is SVGAGI (reference sequence). The CDR3 protein is CASSYARFAEAFF. CDR3 sequence (DNA): TGTGCCAGCAGTTACGCCCGTTTTGCTGAAGCTTTCTTT.

The genes are TRBV30 and TRBJ2-1; the D gene is possibly TRBD2 (5 bases). Trimming took 0 bases from V and 5 from J, leaving 8 bases between them. Per germline, CDR1 GTSNPN and CDR2 SVGIG (reference sequence). This CDR3 comprises 13 residues. CDR3 in DNA: TGTGCCTGGAGTGTGCGGGCCGACAATGAGCAGTTCTTC. Translation gives CAWSVRADNEQFF. Drawing the rest from reference TRBV30 and TRBJ2-1, the complete variable domain is SQTIHQWPATLVQPVGSPLSLECTVEGTSNPNLYWYRQAAGRGLQLLFYSVGIGQISSEVPQNLSASRPQDRQFILSSKKLLLSDSGFYLCAWSVRADNEQFFGPGTRLTVL.

The CDR3 bases are TGTGCCAGCAGCGCCGTAGGACAGATCTATGGCTACACCTTC. Translation gives CASSAVGQIYGYTF. The rearrangement links TRBV9 to TRBJ1-2; TRBD1 is a possible D gene (6 bases). The CDR3 consists of 14 residues. Germline CDR1 and CDR2: SGDLS and YYNGEE. V was trimmed by 3 bases and J by 4 bases, leaving 13 bases between them. Looking up the rest from reference TRBV9 and TRBJ1-2 gives the full variable domain: DSGVTQTPKHLITATGQRVTLRCSPRSGDLSVYWYQQSLDQGLQFLIQYYNGEERAKGNILERFSAQQFPDLHSELNLSSLELGDSALYFCASSAVGQIYGYTFGSGTRLTVV.

The rearrangement links TRBV7-3 to TRBJ1-2, with 7 positions matching TRBD1. The CDR3 is made up of 15 amino acids. V dropped 5 bases and J dropped 1; count of bases not matched to a gene: 7. Germline CDR1 is SGHTA and CDR2 is FQGTGA. CDR3 DNA: TGTGCCAGCAGCCCAACCGGGACAGATAACTATGGCTACACCTTC. Encoded protein: CASSPTGTDNYGYTF. Based on the CDR3 plus reference TRBV7-3 and TRBJ1-2, the full variable domain is GAGVSQTPSNKVTEKGKYVELRCDPISGHTALYWYRQSLGQGPEFLIYFQGTGAADDSGLPNDRFFAVRPEGSVSTLKIQRTERGDSAVYLCASSPTGTDNYGYTFGSGTRLTVV.